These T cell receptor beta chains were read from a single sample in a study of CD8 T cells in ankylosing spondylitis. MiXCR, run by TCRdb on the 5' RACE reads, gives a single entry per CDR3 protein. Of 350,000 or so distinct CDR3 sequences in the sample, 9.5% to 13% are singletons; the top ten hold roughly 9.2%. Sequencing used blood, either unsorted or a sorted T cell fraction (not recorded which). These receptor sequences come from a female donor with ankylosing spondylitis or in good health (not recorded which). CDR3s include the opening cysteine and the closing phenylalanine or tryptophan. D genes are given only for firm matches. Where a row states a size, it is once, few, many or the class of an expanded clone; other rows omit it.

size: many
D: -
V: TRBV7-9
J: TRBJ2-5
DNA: TGTGCCAGCAGCTTAGCAGCTAGTGGAGAGACCCAGTACTTC
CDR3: CASSLAASGETQYF

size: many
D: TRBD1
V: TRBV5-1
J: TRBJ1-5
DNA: TGCGCCAGCAGCTCAGGGACAGACAATCAGCCCCAGCATTTT
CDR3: CASSSGTDNQPQHF

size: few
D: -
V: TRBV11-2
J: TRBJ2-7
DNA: TGTGCCAGCAGCTTAGAGCCTAGTCCGGAGCAGTACTTC
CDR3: CASSLEPSPEQYF

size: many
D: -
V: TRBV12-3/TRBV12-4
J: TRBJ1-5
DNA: TGTGCCAGCATGATGGGACGCTTCAATCAGCCCCAGCATTTT
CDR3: CASMMGRFNQPQHF

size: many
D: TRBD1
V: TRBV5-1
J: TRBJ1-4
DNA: TGCGCCAGCAGCGAGACAGGGCGGAATGAAAAACTGTTTTTT
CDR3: CASSETGRNEKLFF

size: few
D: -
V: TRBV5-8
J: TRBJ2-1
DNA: TGTGCCAGCAGCCACGGGACACTCTCCTACAATGAGCAGTTCTTC
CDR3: CASSHGTLSYNEQFF

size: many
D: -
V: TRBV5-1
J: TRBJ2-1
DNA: TGCGCCAGCAGCCAAAACCCCTACAATGAGCAGTTCTTC
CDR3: CASSQNPYNEQFF

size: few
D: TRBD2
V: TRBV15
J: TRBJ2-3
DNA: TGTGCCACCAGCAGAGATGGTAGCGGGATGGATACGCAGTATTTT
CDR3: CATSRDGSGMDTQYF

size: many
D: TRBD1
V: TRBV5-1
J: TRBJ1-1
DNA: TGCGCCAGCAGCTGGACAGGGGATGTTGACACTGAAGCTTTCTTT
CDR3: CASSWTGDVDTEAFF

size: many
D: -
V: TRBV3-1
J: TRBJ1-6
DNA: TGTGCCAGCAATTCCGCCGGGAGCAATTCACCCCTCCACTTT
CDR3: CASNSAGSNSPLHF

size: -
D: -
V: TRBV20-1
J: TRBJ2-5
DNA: TGCAGTGCCAGTCGCGAGGGAAGAACCCAAGAGACCCAGTACTTC
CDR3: CSASREGRTQETQYF

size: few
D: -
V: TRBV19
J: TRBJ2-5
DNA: TGTGCCAGTTCCCCACTTGGAGGGTCTATAGAGACCCAGTACTTC
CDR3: CASSPLGGSIETQYF

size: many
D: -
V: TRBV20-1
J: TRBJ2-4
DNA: TGCAGTGCTAGACGCCAGGTGATTGTGAGTACGGCCAAAAACATTCAGTACTTC
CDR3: CSARRQVIVSTAKNIQYF

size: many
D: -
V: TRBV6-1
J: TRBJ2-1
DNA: TGTGCCAGCGGAGACGGGCTCTCCTACAATGAGCAGTTCTTC
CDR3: CASGDGLSYNEQFF

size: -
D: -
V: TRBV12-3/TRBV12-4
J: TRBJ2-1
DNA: TGTGCCAGCACCAAAGACGGGTCCTACAATGAGCAGTTCTTC
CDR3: CASTKDGSYNEQFF

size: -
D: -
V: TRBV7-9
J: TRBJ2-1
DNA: TGTGCCAGCAGCTTAGGCCGGGGTCCCAATGAGCAGTTCTTC
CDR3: CASSLGRGPNEQFF

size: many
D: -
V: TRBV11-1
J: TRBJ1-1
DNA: TGTGCCAGCAGCTATCCCCAGAGGGCTGGGATTATGAACACTGAAGCTTTCTTT
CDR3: CASSYPQRAGIMNTEAFF

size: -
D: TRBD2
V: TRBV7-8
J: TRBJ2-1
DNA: TGTGCCAGCAGCCTAAGACTAGCGGGGGCCTCGTGGGGGAATGAGCAGTTCTTC
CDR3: CASSLRLAGASWGNEQFF

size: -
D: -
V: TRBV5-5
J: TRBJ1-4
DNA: TGTGCCAGCAGAAGGGGCGGCACTAATGAAAAACTGTTTTTT
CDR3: CASRRGGTNEKLFF

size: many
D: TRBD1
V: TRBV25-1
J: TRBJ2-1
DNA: TGTGCCAGCAGTGAGGACAGGGTTCGGGATGAGCAGTTCTTC
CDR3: CASSEDRVRDEQFF

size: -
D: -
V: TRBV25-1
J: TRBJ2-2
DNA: TGTGCCAGCAGCATGGGGGCGGGCGGGGAGCTGTTTTTT
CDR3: CASSMGAGGELFF

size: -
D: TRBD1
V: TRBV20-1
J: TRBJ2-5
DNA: TGCAGTCCCAGGGGGCCTGGGAGGGAGACCCAGTACTTC
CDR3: CSPRGPGRETQYF

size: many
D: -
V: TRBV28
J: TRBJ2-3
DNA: TGTGCCAGCACCTCCAGCCTGACAGATACGCAGTATTTT
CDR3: CASTSSLTDTQYF

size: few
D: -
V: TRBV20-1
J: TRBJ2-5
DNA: TGCAGTGCTAGATCTCCGCAAGGAGAGACCCAGTACTTC
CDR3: CSARSPQGETQYF

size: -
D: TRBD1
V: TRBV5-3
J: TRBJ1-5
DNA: TGTGCCAGCAGCTTGTACAACTTCGGGACAGAAAATCAGCCCCAGCATTTT
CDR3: CASSLYNFGTENQPQHF

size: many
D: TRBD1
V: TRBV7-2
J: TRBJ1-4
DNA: TGTGCCAGCAGCTTATCCACAGGGGTCACTAATGAAAAACTGTTTTTT
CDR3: CASSLSTGVTNEKLFF

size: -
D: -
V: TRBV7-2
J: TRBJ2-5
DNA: TGTGCCAGCAGCTTAGACTGGGGCCAAGAGACCCAGTACTTC
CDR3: CASSLDWGQETQYF

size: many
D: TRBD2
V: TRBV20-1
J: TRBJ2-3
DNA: TGCAGTGCCCGCGGGGGGCGGGGAAACACAGATACGCAGTATTTT
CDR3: CSARGGRGNTDTQYF

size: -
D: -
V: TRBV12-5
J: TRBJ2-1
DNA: TGTGCTAGTGGCCAGCCCCGGGACACTGAAAGCGGTAGCTCCTACAATGAGCAGTTCTTC
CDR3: CASGQPRDTESGSSYNEQFF

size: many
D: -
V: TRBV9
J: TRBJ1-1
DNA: TGTGCCAGCAGCGTTGGAGATGTGGGTGGGAAGACTGAAGCTTTCTTT
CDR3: CASSVGDVGGKTEAFF

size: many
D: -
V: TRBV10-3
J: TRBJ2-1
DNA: TGTGCCATCAGCCTAGCTTCCTCAGGGAATGAGCAGTTCTTC
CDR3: CAISLASSGNEQFF

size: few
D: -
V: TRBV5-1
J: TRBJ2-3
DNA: TGCGCCAGCAGCTTGGTGGGGGCCTCATTGGATACGCAGTATTTT
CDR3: CASSLVGASLDTQYF

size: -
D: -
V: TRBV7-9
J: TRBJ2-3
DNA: TGTGCCAGCAGCTCCGCTAGAGGTTCAGATACGCAGTATTTT
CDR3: CASSSARGSDTQYF

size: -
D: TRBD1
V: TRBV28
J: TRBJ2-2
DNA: TGTGCCAGCAGTTCCCAGGGGGCCACCGGGGAGCTGTTTTTT
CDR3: CASSSQGATGELFF

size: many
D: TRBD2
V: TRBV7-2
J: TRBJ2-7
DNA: TGTGCCAGCAGCCCTCGGACTAGAGTCTACGAGCAGTACTTC
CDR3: CASSPRTRVYEQYF

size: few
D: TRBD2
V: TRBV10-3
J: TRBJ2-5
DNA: TGTGCCATCAGTGAGTTGACGGGACTAGAGGAGACCCAGTACTTC
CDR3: CAISELTGLEETQYF

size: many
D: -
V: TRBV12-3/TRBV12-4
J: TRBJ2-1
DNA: TGTGCCAGCAGGACCCTGTCGCTCTCACTTCCCAATGAGCAGTTCTTC
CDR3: CASRTLSLSLPNEQFF

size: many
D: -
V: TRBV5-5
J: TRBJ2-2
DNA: TGTGCCAGCAGCCGAGGGGGTCGCGGGGAGCTGTTTTTT
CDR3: CASSRGGRGELFF

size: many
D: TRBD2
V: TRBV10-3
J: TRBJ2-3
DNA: TGTGCCATCAGTGATCGGGAGGGCCGAGATACGCAGTATTTT
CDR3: CAISDREGRDTQYF

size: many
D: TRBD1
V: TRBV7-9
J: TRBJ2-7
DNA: TGTGCCAGCAGCTTAAACAGGGGCGAGCAGTACTTC
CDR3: CASSLNRGEQYF

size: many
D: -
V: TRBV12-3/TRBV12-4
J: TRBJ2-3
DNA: TGTGCCAGCAGTACTCTTGGAGCAGATACGCAGTATTTT
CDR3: CASSTLGADTQYF

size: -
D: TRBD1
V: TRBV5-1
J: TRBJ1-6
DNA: TGCGCCAGCAGCTCGTCCGGCACAGGGGAATCACCCCTCCACTTT
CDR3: CASSSSGTGESPLHF